The clone carrying this T cell receptor beta chain was seen more than once but under ten times. The sample originates from a study of shared clonotypes between healthy human individuals. The CDR3 spans 14 residues. CDR1 is MGHRA and CDR2 is YSYEKL in the germline V gene. V was clipped by 1 base and J by 10 bases, with 11 bases between them. TCRdb's copy holds only in-frame clones and misses some; the assay was immunoSEQ multiplex PCR. The sample comprises about 2 million clones, about 95% of which are singletons, and around 1.1% rests with the top ten. As defined, naive CD8 cells were CD45RO-negative and positively selected for CCR7, with terminally differentiated effector memory CD45RA+ cells excluded.

The material sequenced was naive CD8+ T cells sorted from blood. J is TRBJ1-6 and V is TRBV4-1; D call uncertain. This clonotype originated in a man between 18 and 35 years old in good health. CDR3 sequence reads: CASSQAGIGSPLHF. The CDR3 bases are TGCGCCAGCAGCCAAGCGGGGATTGGCTCACCCCTCCACTTT.